A selection of T cell receptor beta chains follows, all from one sample in a study of blood T cell repertoires in COVID-19. Some clones are missing from TCRdb's copy, which holds only in-frame ones; the method was immunoSEQ multiplex PCR. The table includes 250,000 to 300,000 clones, more than 75% detected once. Material: PBMCs or T cells enriched from blood (not recorded which). These receptors were collected from a woman in her fifties or sixties in a cohort exposed to, infected with or recovered from COVID-19 (not recorded which). Both conserved end residues are part of each CDR3. A D gene is named only where the DNA matches it firmly. Clone size is stated in some rows and not others, as once, few, many or a class when expanded.

clone_size	v_call	j_call	d_call	cdr3_aa	cdr3_nt
once	TRBV4-1	TRBJ1-2	.	CASSPQGDYGYTF	TGCGCCAGCAGCCCACAGGGAGACTATGGCTACACCTTC
.	TRBV5-6	TRBJ1-2	TRBD1	CASSLGDRVSSLTF	TGTGCCAGCAGCCTCGGGGACAGGGTATCGTCTCTCACCTTC
.	TRBV28	TRBJ2-1	TRBD2	CASSLSGATWLAGESHLEQFF	TGTGCCAGCAGTTTAAGCGGGGCTACGTGGCTAGCGGGAGAGTCCCATCTTGAGCAGTTCTTC
.	TRBV5-1	TRBJ2-7	TRBD2	CASSLTSGSDEQYF	TGCGCCAGCAGCTTGACTAGCGGGAGCGACGAGCAGTACTTC
.	TRBV10-3	TRBJ2-7	TRBD1	CAISENDRGVTYEQYF	TGTGCCATCAGTGAGAACGACAGGGGGGTTACCTACGAGCAGTACTTC
.	TRBV30	TRBJ1-4	.	CAWNEGAGEKLFF	TGTGCCTGGAACGAGGGCGCAGGTGAAAAACTGTTTTTT
.	TRBV21-1	TRBJ1-5	.	CASSFDRGSNQPQHF	TGTGCCAGCAGCTTTGACAGGGGTAGCAATCAGCCCCAGCATTTT
.	TRBV24-1	TRBJ2-7	.	CATSDPARSLNEQYF	TGTGCCACCAGTGATCCGGCGAGGAGCCTCAACGAGCAGTACTTC
.	TRBV28	TRBJ1-2	TRBD1	CASTSGTGGSYGYTF	TGTGCGAGCACGTCCGGGACAGGGGGGAGCTATGGCTACACCTTC
.	TRBV30	TRBJ1-1	.	CAWIVTGLNTEAFF	TGTGCCTGGATTGTGACAGGACTGAACACTGAAGCTTTCTTT
.	TRBV19	TRBJ2-1	TRBD2	CASTGGSGYNEQFF	TGTGCCAGTACCGGCGGGAGCGGATACAATGAGCAGTTCTTC
.	TRBV7-9	TRBJ2-7	TRBD2	CASSLTSGLYEQYF	TGTGCCAGCAGCTTAACTAGCGGACTCTACGAGCAGTACTTC
.	TRBV5-4	TRBJ2-7	.	CASSLGPGQTYEQYF	TGTGCCAGCAGCTTAGGCCCGGGACAAACCTACGAGCAGTACTTC
few	TRBV7-9	TRBJ1-2	TRBD1	CASSPSGQGSGYTF	TGTGCCAGCAGCCCGTCGGGACAGGGGAGCGGCTACACCTTC
.	TRBV15	TRBJ1-5	.	CATSRLNQGYQPQHF	TGTGCCACCAGCAGATTGAATCAGGGGTATCAGCCCCAGCATTTT
.	TRBV30	TRBJ1-1	.	CAWSGGAEAFF	TGTGCCTGGAGCGGGGGAGCTGAAGCTTTCTTT
.	TRBV28	TRBJ1-3	.	CASSPLTKTGNTIYF	TGTGCCAGCAGTCCCCTGACTAAAACTGGAAACACCATATATTTT
.	TRBV6-2/TRBV6-3	TRBJ2-2	.	CASSSWGRSTGELFF	TGTGCCAGCAGTTCTTGGGGGCGAAGCACCGGGGAGCTGTTTTTT
.	TRBV2	TRBJ1-6	.	CASSHHKRSRAADNSPLHF	TGTGCCAGCAGCCACCATAAACGGTCGCGGGCTGCGGATAATTCACCCCTCCACTTT
.	TRBV4-2	TRBJ1-1	TRBD1	CASSPQGDTEAFF	TGTGCCAGCAGCCCGCAGGGGGACACTGAAGCTTTCTTT
.	TRBV7-3	TRBJ1-1	.	CASSRAGRPAEAFF	TGTGCCAGCAGCCGAGCAGGGCGCCCGGCTGAAGCTTTCTTT
.	TRBV5-1	TRBJ2-3	.	CASTSGAYTDTQYF	TGCGCCAGCACGAGTGGAGCGTACACAGATACGCAGTATTTT
few	TRBV18	TRBJ1-1	.	CASRGTGNTEAFF	TGTGCCAGCCGAGGCACAGGGAACACTGAAGCTTTCTTT
.	TRBV5-5	TRBJ2-3	.	CASSLEMGRDTDTQYF	TGTGCCAGCAGCTTGGAAATGGGGCGGGACACAGATACGCAGTATTTT
.	TRBV6-1	TRBJ2-1	.	CASSEEEGRNEQFF	TGTGCCAGCAGTGAAGAAGAGGGCCGGAATGAGCAGTTCTTC
.	TRBV11-2	TRBJ2-1	TRBD2	CASSLVIASGINNEQFF	TGTGCCAGCAGCTTAGTCATTGCTAGCGGGATAAATAATGAGCAGTTCTTC
few	TRBV5-1	TRBJ2-1	TRBD2	CASSSRGDNEQFF	TGCGCCAGCAGCTCCCGGGGGGACAATGAGCAGTTCTTC
.	TRBV19	TRBJ2-6	.	CASSIGVSGANVLTF	TGTGCCAGTAGTATCGGGGTCTCTGGGGCCAACGTCCTGACTTTC
.	TRBV3-1/TRBV3-2	TRBJ2-7	TRBD2	CASSPGLAGVEQYF	TGTGCCAGCAGCCCAGGACTAGCGGGAGTCGAGCAGTACTTC
.	TRBV12-3/TRBV12-4	TRBJ1-1	.	CASSWGGPEAFF	TGTGCCAGCAGTTGGGGGGGCCCTGAAGCTTTCTTT
.	TRBV2	TRBJ2-7	.	CAGKDYSYEQYF	TGTGCCGGGAAGGACTACTCCTACGAGCAGTACTTC
.	TRBV18	TRBJ1-4	.	CASSPRPSGEAFEKLFF	TGTGCCAGCTCACCGCGACCTTCAGGGGAAGCTTTTGAAAAACTGTTTTTT
.	TRBV28	TRBJ1-2	TRBD1	CASSRQGARGYTF	TGTGCCAGCAGTCGGCAGGGGGCGCGAGGCTACACCTTC
.	TRBV7-2	TRBJ1-6	TRBD1	CASSSTGFGSPLHF	TGTGCCAGCAGCTCGACAGGGTTTGGCTCACCCCTCCACTTT
.	TRBV9	TRBJ2-7	TRBD2	CASSASGRPYEQYF	TGTGCCAGCAGCGCTAGCGGGAGGCCCTACGAGCAGTACTTC
.	TRBV3-1/TRBV3-2	TRBJ2-1	TRBD2	CASSQTGSGRNEQFF	TGTGCCAGCAGCCAAACGGGTAGCGGGAGGAATGAGCAGTTCTTC
.	TRBV7-9	TRBJ2-1	.	CASSLEVGEFYFYNEQFF	TGTGCCAGCAGCTTAGAAGTGGGAGAGTTTTATTTCTACAATGAGCAGTTCTTC
.	TRBV3-1/TRBV3-2	TRBJ1-4	.	CASSQERRGQLFF	TGTGCCAGCAGCCAAGAACGTAGGGGCCAACTGTTTTTT
.	TRBV7-3	TRBJ1-3	.	CASSLLSGVGNTIYF	TGTGCCAGCAGCTTACTCAGCGGAGTGGGAAACACCATATATTTT
.	TRBV27	TRBJ2-3	TRBD2	CASSPPAAGGDTQYF	TGTGCCAGCAGTCCGCCGGCCGCGGGAGGCGATACGCAGTATTTT
.	TRBV28	TRBJ1-1	TRBD1	CASSPGGRGTEAFF	TGTGCCAGCAGCCCAGGGGGCCGGGGGACTGAAGCTTTCTTT
.	TRBV5-1	TRBJ2-7	TRBD2	CASSFVAGVYEQYF	TGCGCCAGCAGCTTCGTCGCGGGAGTATACGAGCAGTACTTC
.	TRBV5-1	TRBJ1-4	TRBD1	CASSLGDRTNEKLFF	TGCGCCAGCAGCTTGGGGGACAGAACTAATGAAAAACTGTTTTTT
.	TRBV7-9	TRBJ2-3	TRBD1	CASSFDRDTDTQYF	TGTGCCAGCAGCTTCGACAGGGACACAGATACGCAGTATTTT